A selection of T cell receptor beta chains follows, all from one sample in a study of cytomegalovirus exposure and HLA in healthy donors. Generated by immunoSEQ multiplex PCR, the TCRdb table keeps only in-frame clones and is missing some. The table lists about 98,000 clones, around nine tenths of them singletons, with roughly 3.7% in the top ten. Input material: PBMCs. The source is a woman aged 30 to 39 in good health and CMV-seronegative. The conserved cysteine and the conserved F or W are not part of the CDR3 here.

v_call cdr3_aa
TRBV6-1 ASSAGTVSATLAYEQY
TRBV7-9 ASSFVENTEAF
TRBV5-6 ASSLYGRATETQY
TRBV9 ASSVGGLSGANVLT
TRBV2 ASSEAQGFSQETQY
TRBV5-1 ASSLGLAHYEQY
TRBV18 ASFPTGAAKNIQY
TRBV29-1 SVKTGVRNTIY
TRBV28 ASSLAREQF
TRBV5-1 ASTRLRTGDTEAF
TRBV14 ASSPGTGYGYT
TRBV7-9 ASSLDWRDTQY
TRBV13 ASSFGGVMAEAF
TRBV19 ASQTGGGTYEQY
TRBV6-1 ASRPGYNQPQH
TRBV7-3 ASSHGGGASETQY
TRBV4-1 ASSQDAGAYEQY
TRBV11-2 ASSLGNSGNSIGAYEQY
TRBV18 ASSTRQGDEAF
TRBV2 ATTGTGETQY
TRBV5-4 ASSLALAGVSDTQY
TRBV18 ASSPPVSGDTQY
TRBV6-1 ASSQPTGNYGYT
TRBV10-2 ASSESFDEFSSYNSPLH
TRBV7-9 ASSTAGDYGYT
TRBV18 ASSPGTGEETQY
TRBV5-1 ASSLLGQDEAF
TRBV4-3 ASSQEGRSNEQF
TRBV13 ASSFRGGSYQETQY
TRBV4-2 ASSRAGTSGYNEQF
TRBV7-3 ASSFWGEGEQF
TRBV10-3 AIRGGQGGETQY
TRBV6-6 ASSNVRGQY
TRBV5-1 ASSLDREGYT
TRBV7-9 ASSTGGTSVHGYT
TRBV7-9 ASSLHETEAF
TRBV27 ASGLSGDYNEQF
TRBV6-5 ASSGGSGNQPQH
TRBV5-1 ASSPDSFTEAF
TRBV5-6 ASSFPPQGNHGYT
TRBV10-3 AIRPGTGYGYT